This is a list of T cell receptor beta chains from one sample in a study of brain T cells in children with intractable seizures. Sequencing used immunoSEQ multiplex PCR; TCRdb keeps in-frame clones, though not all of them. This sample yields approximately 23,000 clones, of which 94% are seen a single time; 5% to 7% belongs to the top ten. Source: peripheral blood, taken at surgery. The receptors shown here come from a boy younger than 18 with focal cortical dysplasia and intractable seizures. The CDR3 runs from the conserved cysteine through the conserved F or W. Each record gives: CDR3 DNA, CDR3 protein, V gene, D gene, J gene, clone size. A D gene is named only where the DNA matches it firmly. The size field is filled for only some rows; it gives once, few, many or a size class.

TGCGCCAGCAGCTTGACAATATTCGGGACTAGCGGTTCTCTCAATGAGCAGTTCTTC	CASSLTIFGTSGSLNEQFF	TRBV5-1	TRBD2	TRBJ2-1	NA
TGTGCCAGCAGTTACGGGCAGGGGATAGAAGCTTTCTTT	CASSYGQGIEAFF	TRBV6-5	NA	TRBJ1-1	once
TGTGCCAGCAGACGCCGGCAGGGTGGAAATCAGCCCCAGCATTTT	CASRRRQGGNQPQHF	TRBV6-5	NA	TRBJ1-5	NA
TGTGCCAGCAGTTTATGGGGGACTGTCGTCGATGAAAAACTGTTTTTT	CASSLWGTVVDEKLFF	TRBV28	NA	TRBJ1-4	NA
TGCGCCAGCAGCCAAGATCATCTTTGGCGGCGTCTAGCGCACACCGGGGAGCTGTTTTTT	CASSQDHLWRRLAHTGELFF	TRBV4-1	NA	TRBJ2-2	NA
TGTGCCAGTAGTATACGAGGGGGCGGCAATCAGCCCCAGCATTTT	CASSIRGGGNQPQHF	TRBV19	TRBD1	TRBJ1-5	NA
TGTGCCACCAGCAGACACCGGGCCAACACAGATACGCAGTATTTT	CATSRHRANTDTQYF	TRBV15	NA	TRBJ2-3	NA
TGTGCCAGCAGCCTTCGGGACAGCTGGCACACTGAAGCTTTCTTT	CASSLRDSWHTEAFF	TRBV11-2	TRBD1	TRBJ1-1	NA
TGTGCCAGCAGCTTAAACAGCAATCAGCCCCAGCATTTT	CASSLNSNQPQHF	TRBV7-9	NA	TRBJ1-5	NA
TGTGCCAGCTTGCGGGACCTGGATGATACGCAGTATTTT	CASLRDLDDTQYF	TRBV6-5	NA	TRBJ2-3	NA
TGCGCCAGCAGCCAAGATGGGAAGGGGTGGTACGAGCAGTACTTC	CASSQDGKGWYEQYF	TRBV4-1	NA	TRBJ2-7	once
TGTGCCAGCAGATCGACCGGGACAGGGAGAGAGACCCAGTACTTC	CASRSTGTGRETQYF	TRBV5-4	TRBD1	TRBJ2-5	NA
TGTGCCAGCAGTCAGCTGGGACAGGGGAAGAATGAGCAGTTCTTC	CASSQLGQGKNEQFF	TRBV28	TRBD1	TRBJ2-1	NA
TGTGCCAGCAGTTGGGCCTCAGCCATCTCACCCCTCCACTTT	CASSWASAISPLHF	TRBV27	NA	TRBJ1-6	NA
TGTGCCAGTTTTGACAGGGGAACTAGCACTGAAGCTTTCTTT	CASFDRGTSTEAFF	TRBV19	TRBD1	TRBJ1-1	NA
TGTGCCAGCAGCCCTAATACTCCGGGGAAAGCTTTCTTT	CASSPNTPGKAFF	TRBV14	NA	TRBJ1-1	NA
TGTGCCGCCGCTGAGGGGACTAGCGGGAAAAATGAGCAGTTCTTC	CAAAEGTSGKNEQFF	TRBV10-3	TRBD2	TRBJ2-1	NA